The T cell receptor beta chain under discussion was sequenced for a study of T-cell memory formation after mild COVID-19. Study observations and caveats: The authors did not confirm SARS-CoV-2 specificity of second-wave clones peaking day 37.

The V gene lost 2 bases and the J gene lost 2 bases, with 13 bases spanning the gap. CDR3 length equals 15 residues. Per the germline V gene, CDR1 is MNHNY and CDR2 is SVGAGI (reference sequence). With respect to this clonotype: Antigen: not known.

Each CDR3 protein gets one entry after TCRdb re-called the 5' RACE reads with MiXCR. The table includes 120,000 or so distinct CDR3 sequences, roughly 15% detected once. The rearrangement uses TRBV6-6 and TRBJ2-7; D unclear. The sample comprised PBMCs or a T cell subset sorted from them (not recorded which). This sequence originates from an adult woman who had mild COVID-19 (a few samples of this study predate the infection). Cell type and time point are not known. CDR3 bases: TGTGCCAGCAGTTACGGCTCCGCGAGCCCCTACGAGCAGTACTTC. Its translation is CASSYGSASPYEQYF.